This TCR beta chain is from a study of shared clonotypes between healthy human individuals. Background on the study: Each donor's CD4 naive and CD4 memory cells filled three plates apiece, CD8 naive two, and CD8 memory one. The study's findings and limits: Relative to memory subsets, naive subsets generally showed larger estimated richness.

V lost 1 base to trimming and J lost 5 bases; unmatched junction nucleotides: 3. The CDR3 is 14 amino acids. Germline-derived CDR1 and CDR2 are SGDLS and YYNGEE. Naive CD8 cells were CD45RO-negative, positively selected for CCR7, excluding terminally differentiated effector memory CD45RA+ cells. Donors, without exception, were Caucasian adults residing in Nashville, Tennessee. This table comes from immunoSEQ multiplex PCR, and its TCRdb copy is limited to in-frame clones, with some not included. The sample consists of nearly 2 million clones, approximately 94% of them appearing once. Comments on this clone: Antigen: not known.

This rearrangement joins TRBV9 to TRBJ2-1, with 7 bases matching TRBD2. Sequencing input: naive CD8+ T cells sorted from blood. This sequence was found in a man between 18 and 29 years old in good health. In nucleotides, the CDR3 is TGTGCCAGCAGCGTAAGCGGGAATAACAATGAGCAGTTCTTC. Protein sequence: CASSVSGNNNEQFF.